These 20 T cell receptor beta chains were all obtained from the same sample, sequenced in a study of cytomegalovirus exposure and HLA in healthy donors. The PCR contained 60 Vbeta and 13 Jbeta primers. Data came from immunoSEQ multiplex PCR; TCRdb stores just in-frame clones and leaves some out. The sample records under 200,000 clones, around 80% being singletons. Input material: PBMCs. Receptors originate from a human donor in good health.

The chain couples TRBV2 to TRBJ2-7; D unresolved. This CDR3 has 13 amino acids. Per the germline V gene, CDR1 is SNHLY and CDR2 is FYNNEI. Between the trimmed V and J ends, which lost 3 bases and 3 bases, there was a span of 9 bases. CDR3 region: CASSDSGYYEQYF. The CDR3, as DNA: TGTGCCAGCAGTGATTCAGGATACTACGAGCAGTACTTC.

The chain recombines TRBV7-2 with TRBJ1-5; no clear D gene. The V and J ends lost 5 bases and 11 bases respectively, with 16 bases between them. The germline gives CDR1 SGHTA, CDR2 FQGNSA. The CDR3 totals 13 residues. The CDR3 region has the DNA TGTGCCAGCAGCCCCGCGGGCCGTTTTACCCAGCATTTT. Its translation: CASSPAGRFTQHF.

The V and J genes are TRBV29-1 and TRBJ1-2; 8 positions agree with TRBD1. There are 15 residues in the CDR3. Trimming cost V 0 bases and J 3 bases; bases outside gene matches: 6. Germline V lookup: CDR1 SQVTM, CDR2 ANQGSEA. The CDR3 loop is CSVEDSRGQYYGYTF. The CDR3 DNA reads TGCAGCGTTGAAGATAGCAGGGGGCAATACTATGGCTACACCTTC.

The gene calls are TRBV7-8 and TRBJ2-7; D perhaps matches TRBD2 (6 bases). V dropped 5 bases and J dropped 7 bases, with 15 bases sitting between them. This CDR3 contains 13 residues. Germline assignment: CDR1 SGHVS and CDR2 FQNEAQ. CDR3 coding DNA: TGTGCCAGCAGCCCTGGCGGGGCGTGGGAGCAGTACTTC. Translation gives CASSPGGAWEQYF.

The rearrangement links TRBV5-1 to TRBJ2-4; 14 bases align to TRBD2. CDR3 size: 20 residues. Germline loops: CDR1 SGHRS, CDR2 YFSETQ. Trimming cost V 3 bases and J 2 bases; bases outside gene matches: 13. CDR3 in amino acids: CASSSTGLAGGLGPKNIQYF. The CDR3 bases are TGCGCCAGCAGCTCCACCGGACTAGCGGGGGGTTTGGGGCCCAAAAACATTCAGTACTTC.

This clone was observed a few times. This chain connects TRBV6-6 to TRBJ1-5; D call uncertain. Germline V gene data show CDR1 as MNHNY and CDR2 as SVGAGI (reference sequence). The CDR3 consists of 15 residues. Trimming took 6 bases from V and 5 from J, leaving 17 bases between them. The CDR3 DNA follows: TGTGCCAGCAGCCTTAGCGGTGCCAAGGATCAGCCCCAGCATTTT. This translates into CASSLSGAKDQPQHF.

The V and J genes are TRBV7-3 and TRBJ1-1; 7 bases map to TRBD1. The CDR3 sequence is 15 residues long. CDR1 and CDR2 (germline): SGHTA, FQGTGA. Germline trimming cut 0 bases from V and 4 bases from J; bases unmatched to any gene: 5. The chain's CDR3 is CASSLTVRQGTEAFF. CDR3 in DNA: TGTGCCAGCAGCTTAACCGTGAGACAGGGCACTGAAGCTTTCTTT.

V usage is TRBV5-1 and J usage is TRBJ2-3; D is undetermined. Germline CDR1 is SGHRS and CDR2 is YFSETQ. Trimming removed 0 bases from V and 11 bases from J, with 7 bases in between. This CDR3 has 11 amino acids. Here the CDR3 DNA reads TGCGCCAGCAGCTTGGACGCAGTGCAGTATTTT. It encodes CASSLDAVQYF. The full variable domain, completed using reference TRBV5-1 and TRBJ2-3, is KAGVTQTPRYLIKTRGQQVTLSCSPISGHRSVSWYQQTPGQGLQFLFEYFSETQRNKGNFPGRFSGRQFSNSRSEMNVSTLELGDSALYLCASSLDAVQYFGPGTRLTVL.

V gene TRBV5-8 combines with J gene TRBJ1-4; D possibly corresponds to TRBD1 (6 bases). The V and J ends lost 4 bases and 7 bases respectively, with 20 bases between them. Germline V gene data show CDR1 as SGHTS and CDR2 as YDEGEE. This CDR3 is built from 16 residues. The CDR3 protein is CASSEHTGPKGEKLFF. DNA for the CDR3: TGTGCCAGCAGCGAACACACAGGGCCGAAGGGTGAAAAACTGTTTTTT.

The V and J genes are TRBV2 and TRBJ2-1; 13 bases fit TRBD2. The germline CDR1 and CDR2 sequences are SNHLY and FYNNEI. Losses at the gene ends were 7 bases for V and 7 bases for J; bases not matched to a gene: 7. The CDR3 consists of 15 residues. In DNA form, the CDR3 reads TGTGCCAGCAAGACTAGCGGGGGGAGTGGTAATGAGCAGTTCTTC. Translating gives CASKTSGGSGNEQFF.

The V gene is TRBV2, the J gene TRBJ2-5; 7 bases match TRBD1. This CDR3 has 15 residues. V shed 2 bases, J shed 4 bases, and the junction held 7 bases outside the gene matches. CDR1 SNHLY and CDR2 FYNNEI come from the germline V gene. CDR3 in amino acids: CASSEQGEWGETQYF. In DNA, the CDR3 is TGTGCCAGCAGTGAACAGGGGGAATGGGGAGAGACCCAGTACTTC.

As concerns this clone: Different DNA sequences within this sample yield the same CDR3. The chain joins TRBV6-5 to TRBJ1-5; 7 nucleotides line up with TRBD1. From germline, CDR1 is MNHEY and CDR2 SVGAGI. Germline trimming cut 5 bases from V and 2 bases from J; bases unmatched to any gene: 6. CDR3 length: 15 residues. CDR3 sequence (DNA): TGTGCCAGCAGTCAGAACAGGGGAGGCAATCAGCCCCAGCATTTT. Its translation: CASSQNRGGNQPQHF.

The chain carries TRBV15 and TRBJ1-2; possible D gene TRBD1, 5 bases. The V end lost 0 bases, the J end lost 8 bases, and 13 bases lay between the germline ends. The V gene's germline CDR1 is LNHNV and CDR2 YYDKDF (reference sequence). The CDR3 contains 14 residues. CDR3 DNA sequence: TGTGCCACCAGCAGAGATCGGGGGTCGGGAGGCTACACCTTC. This codes for CATSRDRGSGGYTF. The whole variable domain, remainder taken from reference TRBV15 and TRBJ1-2, is DAMVIQNPRYQVTQFGKPVTLSCSQTLNHNVMYWYQQKSSQAPKLLFHYYDKDFNNEADTPDNFQSRRPNTSFCFLDIRSPGLGDTAMYLCATSRDRGSGGYTFGSGTRLTVV.

The chain uses TRBV13 and TRBJ2-7; weak D call: TRBD1 (6 bases). The CDR3 totals 14 residues. Trimming removed 2 bases from V and 3 bases from J, with 11 bases in between. Germline V gene data show CDR1 as PRHDT and CDR2 as FYEKMQ (reference sequence). As DNA, the CDR3 is TGTGCCAGCAGCTTAAGGACAGACTACTACGAGCAGTACTTC. Translated, it gives CASSLRTDYYEQYF.

This chain uses TRBV11-2 with TRBJ2-7; TRBD2 matches at 9 bases. Germline V CDR1 and CDR2: SGHAT, FQNNGV. Germline trimming cut 2 bases from V and 5 bases from J; bases unmatched to any gene: 7. The CDR3 loop spans 15 amino acids. The DNA of the CDR3 is TGTGCCAGCAGCTTAAGAGGACTAGCGAACGACGAGCAGTACTTC. Its translation: CASSLRGLANDEQYF.

The chain carries TRBV12-5 and TRBJ2-7, with D perhaps TRBD2 (5 bases). The ends were cut back, 3 bases at V and 7 bases at J, with 10 bases in the middle. From germline, CDR1 is LGHNT and CDR2 FRNRAP. The CDR3 covers 12 residues. The CDR3 DNA is TGTGCTAGTGGTTTCGGACTCGGGGAGCAGTACTTC. Translated, it gives CASGFGLGEQYF. Full variable domain (remainder filled in from reference TRBV12-5 and TRBJ2-7): DARVTQTPRHKVTEMGQEVTMRCQPILGHNTVFWYRQTMMQGLELLAYFRNRAPLDDSGMPKDRFSAEMPDATLATLKIQPSEPRDSAVYFCASGFGLGEQYFGPGTRLTVT.

V is TRBV5-1 and J is TRBJ1-4, with 9 nucleotides matching TRBD1. This CDR3 contains 16 residues. V lost 4 bases and J lost 0; bases outside the gene matches: 4. From germline, CDR1 is SGHRS and CDR2 YFSETQ. CDR3 DNA sequence: TGCGCCAGCAGCGAACAGGGGGCATCAACTAATGAAAAACTGTTTTTT. Amino acid sequence: CASSEQGASTNEKLFF.

The chain joins TRBV6-5 to TRBJ1-6; the D is unclear. This CDR3 has 16 amino acids. V was clipped by 0 bases and J by 0 bases, with 6 bases between them. Germline values: CDR1 MNHEY, CDR2 SVGAGI. The CDR3 sequence is CASSYSAGSYNSPLHF. The CDR3 coding sequence is TGTGCCAGCAGTTACTCTGCGGGCTCCTATAATTCACCCCTCCACTTT.

The chain joins TRBV5-8 to TRBJ1-2; a weak D match, TRBD1 (5 bases). This CDR3 is built from 15 residues. Germline V lookup: CDR1 SGHTS, CDR2 YDEGEE. Trimming shortened V by 4 bases and J by 1 base, and 14 bases separated the two germline ends. CDR3 bases: TGTGCCAGCAGCCGCGTGTTGGGGGGTAACTATGGCTACACCTTC. It yields the protein CASSRVLGGNYGYTF.

This clone was observed a handful of times. This sequence joins TRBV13 and TRBJ2-3; 11 bases are a match to TRBD2. The V gene end was trimmed by 3 bases and the J gene end by 6 bases; junction bases not matched to a gene: 8. The CDR3 sequence is 16 residues long. Germline assignment: CDR1 PRHDT and CDR2 FYEKMQ (reference sequence). The CDR3 spells CASSFSGGAVVDTQYF. In nucleotides, the CDR3 is TGTGCCAGCAGCTTTAGCGGGGGGGCCGTTGTGGATACGCAGTATTTT.